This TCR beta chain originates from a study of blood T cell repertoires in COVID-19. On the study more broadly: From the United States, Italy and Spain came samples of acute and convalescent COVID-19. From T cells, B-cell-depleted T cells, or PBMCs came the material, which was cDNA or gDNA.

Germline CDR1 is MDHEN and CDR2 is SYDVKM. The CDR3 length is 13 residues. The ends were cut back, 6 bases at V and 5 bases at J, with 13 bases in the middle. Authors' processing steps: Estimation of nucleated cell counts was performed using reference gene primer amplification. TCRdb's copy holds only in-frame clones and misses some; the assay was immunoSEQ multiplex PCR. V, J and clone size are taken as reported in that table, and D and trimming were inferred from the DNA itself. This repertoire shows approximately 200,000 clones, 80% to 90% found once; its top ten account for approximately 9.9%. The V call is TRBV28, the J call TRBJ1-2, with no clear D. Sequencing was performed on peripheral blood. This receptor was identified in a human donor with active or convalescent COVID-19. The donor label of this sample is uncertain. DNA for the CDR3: TGTGCCAGCAGGGTCAGTCGCAATTATGGCTACACCTTC. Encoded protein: CASRVSRNYGYTF.